Listed below are T cell receptor beta chains from one sample, sequenced in a study of blood T cell repertoires in COVID-19. TCRdb keeps only in-frame clones here, not all; method: immunoSEQ multiplex PCR. The sample includes some 270,000 clones, roughly nine tenths of them seen just once. Sequencing was carried out using peripheral blood. The origin of the receptors is a man aged 35-49 years with active or convalescent COVID-19. Each CDR3 is given with its conserved first and last residue. D genes are given only for firm matches. Clone size is stated in some rows and not others, as once, few, many or a class when expanded.

J gene | clone size | V gene | D gene | CDR3 DNA | CDR3 protein
TRBJ2-3 | NA | TRBV24-1 | TRBD1 | TGTGCCACCAGCGGGACCGGGACAGGCACAGATACGCAGTATTTT | CATSGTGTGTDTQYF
TRBJ1-1 | NA | TRBV6-6 | NA | TGTGCCAGCGATACGGGGTATGGGAACACTGAAGCTTTCTTT | CASDTGYGNTEAFF
TRBJ1-2 | few | TRBV19 | NA | TGTGCCAGTAGCTTGAATTGGGGCAGGGAGGCCGGAGGCTACACCTTC | CASSLNWGREAGGYTF
TRBJ1-2 | NA | TRBV3-1/TRBV3-2 | NA | TGTGCCAGCAGCCAAGAGACAGCCTATGGCTACACCTTC | CASSQETAYGYTF
TRBJ2-7 | NA | TRBV18 | TRBD2 | TGTGCCAGCTCACCAATAGCGGGCTCCTCCTACGAGCAGTACTTC | CASSPIAGSSYEQYF
TRBJ1-4 | NA | TRBV25-1 | NA | TGTGCCAGCAGTGAGCCTAGGGGGGGTAATAATGAAAAACTGTTTTTT | CASSEPRGGNNEKLFF
TRBJ1-2 | NA | TRBV6-6 | NA | TGTGCCAGCAGTCCCGCAATGACAGTGTCTATGTCGGATGGCTACACCTTC | CASSPAMTVSMSDGYTF
TRBJ2-3 | NA | TRBV29-1 | TRBD2 | TGCAGCGTTGATGGGCCTAGCGGGGGGGCGGATACGCAGTATTTT | CSVDGPSGGADTQYF
TRBJ2-7 | few | TRBV5-5 | TRBD1 | TGTGCCAGCAGTCACAGGGGAGCCTATTACGAGCAGTACTTC | CASSHRGAYYEQYF
TRBJ1-4 | NA | TRBV5-4 | NA | TGTGCCAGCAGCATTCCACAGGGAACTAATGAAAAACTGTTTTTT | CASSIPQGTNEKLFF
TRBJ1-1 | NA | TRBV6-5 | NA | TGTGCCAGCAGAATTAGGAACACTGAAGCTTTCTTT | CASRIRNTEAFF
TRBJ2-7 | NA | TRBV10-3 | NA | TGTGCCATCAGCTTGACGGGAACCTACGAGCAGTACTTC | CAISLTGTYEQYF
TRBJ2-7 | NA | TRBV4-1 | TRBD2 | TGCGCCAGCAGCCACCAAGGACTAGCAGTCTCCTACGAGCAGTACTTC | CASSHQGLAVSYEQYF
TRBJ2-2 | NA | TRBV4-1 | TRBD2 | TGCGCCAGCAGCAGAGGGAGATCAGGGCTAGCGGTCCCCGGTTCGAACACCGGGGAGCTGTTTTTT | CASSRGRSGLAVPGSNTGELFF
TRBJ1-6 | NA | TRBV5-1 | NA | TGCGCCAGCAGCTTGGATAGGACTTTAAATTCACCCCTCCACTTT | CASSLDRTLNSPLHF
TRBJ1-5 | few | TRBV24-1 | NA | TGTGCCACCAGTGACCGGGCATCGGGGGGCCAGCCCCAGCATTTT | CATSDRASGGQPQHF
TRBJ2-3 | few | TRBV9 | NA | TGTGCCAGCAGCGTAGGGGCGGATACGCAGTATTTT | CASSVGADTQYF
TRBJ2-5 | NA | TRBV24-1 | NA | TGTGCCACCAGTGACCCAAGGGGGAGACTAGAGACCCAGTACTTC | CATSDPRGRLETQYF
TRBJ2-7 | NA | TRBV5-1 | NA | TGCGCCAGCAGCTTGGAGAGGGGAGGAAGGGATCGCTACGAGCAGTACTTC | CASSLERGGRDRYEQYF
TRBJ2-5 | NA | TRBV3-1/TRBV3-2 | TRBD1 | TGTGCCAGCAGCCAAGGGGGACAGGGGGTTTGGAAGACCCAGTACTTC | CASSQGGQGVWKTQYF
TRBJ2-5 | NA | TRBV11-3 | TRBD2 | TGTGCCAGCAGCCCGGGGGGTTGGGAGACCCAGTACTTC | CASSPGGWETQYF
TRBJ2-1 | NA | TRBV6-6 | TRBD1 | TGTGCCAGCAGGCCGGGACAGTCGCTCAGTGAGCAGTTCTTC | CASRPGQSLSEQFF
TRBJ1-6 | NA | TRBV14 | TRBD1 | TGTGCCAGCAGCCAAGGACAGGGGGCTTCCTCACCCCTCCACTTT | CASSQGQGASSPLHF